These 14 T cell receptor beta chains originate from one sample sequenced in a study of cytomegalovirus exposure and HLA in healthy donors. Clones were sequenced by immunoSEQ multiplex PCR, and TCRdb holds only the in-frame ones, with some missing. The sample gives about 160,000 clones, 88% of which show up once; almost 3% is in the top ten. Material for sequencing was PBMCs. These receptors were taken from a young man in good health and CMV-seronegative.

This rearrangement joins TRBV27 to TRBJ2-1; 10 nucleotides match TRBD1. CDR3 size: 15 residues. The germline CDR1 and CDR2 sequences are MNHEY and SMNVEV (reference sequence). J gave up 7 bases and V 7 bases, and 10 bases lay outside the gene matches. CDR3 amino acids: CASTPPGTGVNEQFF. The CDR3 DNA sequence: TGTGCCAGCACCCCCCCCGGGACAGGGGTGAATGAGCAGTTCTTC.

Notes on this clone: One end of the junction does not line up with germline, which may come from a read error. The chain combines TRBV27 with TRBJ2-1; TRBD2 matches 11 bases. The CDR3 is 15 amino acids. CDR1 is MNHEY and CDR2 is SMNVEV in the germline V gene (reference sequence). The CDR3 here is CASTLAGGDYNEQFF. CDR3 sequence (DNA): TGTGCCAGCACTTTAGCGGGGGGGGACTACAATGAGCAGTTCTTC.

The chain joins TRBV6-1 to TRBJ2-7; possible D gene TRBD1, 6 bases. This CDR3 is 12 amino acids long. CDR1 MNHNS and CDR2 SASEGT come from the germline V gene. V was trimmed by 4 bases and J by 4 bases, leaving 8 bases between them. The CDR3 loop is CASSVQGYEQYV. In nucleotides, the CDR3 is TGTGCCAGCAGTGTACAGGGTTACGAGCAGTACGTC.

The rearrangement uses TRBV11-2 and TRBJ1-2; TRBD1 aligns across 7 bases. The V segment lost 2 bases and the J segment 4 bases; nucleotides outside the gene matches: 13. Germline V lookup: CDR1 SGHAT, CDR2 FQNNGV. The length of the CDR3 is 17 residues. As DNA, the CDR3 is TGTGCCAGCAGCTTAAACCACAGGGGCGGTGGGAGCTATGGCTACACCTTC. Its translation: CASSLNHRGGGSYGYTF.

The chain combines TRBV28 with TRBJ2-7, with 7 bases fitting TRBD2. In germline, CDR1 is MDHEN, CDR2 SYDVKM. The V segment lost 3 bases and the J segment 1 base; nucleotides outside the gene matches: 3. CDR3 length: 14 amino acids. The CDR3 nucleotides are TGTGCCAGCAGTTTGGCTAGCGGTTCCTACGAGCAGTACTTC. Its translation: CASSLASGSYEQYF.

This clone has only one observation. The V call is TRBV5-1, the J call TRBJ2-3; D is possibly TRBD2 (5 bases). The germline CDR1 and CDR2 sequences are SGHRS and YFSETQ. Trimming cost V 5 bases and J 0 bases, with 19 bases left between them. CDR3 length equals 17 residues. CDR3 sequence: CASSSGLYSASTDTQYF. Written as DNA, the CDR3 is TGCGCCAGCAGTTCCGGACTGTATAGCGCTAGCACAGATACGCAGTATTTT.

The chain has TRBV5-6 and TRBJ1-6, with D possibly TRBD1 on 6 matching bases. V was clipped by 1 base and J by 7 bases, with 12 bases between them. The germline V gene encodes CDR1 SGHDT and CDR2 YYEEEE. The CDR3 loop spans 15 amino acids. The CDR3 DNA is TGTGCCAGCAGCTTGAAGACAGGCCCAAATTCACCCCTCCACTTT. Translated: CASSLKTGPNSPLHF. Supplemented by reference TRBV5-6 and TRBJ1-6, the full variable domain reads DAGVTQSPTHLIKTRGQQVTLRCSPKSGHDTVSWYQQALGQGPQFIFQYYEEEERQRGNFPDRFSGHQFPNYSSELNVNALLLGDSALYLCASSLKTGPNSPLHFGNGTRLTVT.

The chain has TRBV6-1 and TRBJ1-2, with 7 bases that match TRBD1. The V and J ends lost 1 base and 5 bases, in that order; junction bases with no gene match: 10. The CDR3 is made up of 16 amino acids. CDR1 and CDR2 (germline): MNHNS, SASEGT. Written as DNA, the CDR3 is TGTGCCAGCAGTGAAGACAGGGGCCTAGCAAATTATGGCTACACCTTC. It specifies CASSEDRGLANYGYTF.

The chain uses TRBV7-9 and TRBJ2-7; 9 bases align to TRBD1. V shed 2 bases and J 3 bases; nucleotides not matched to a gene: 2. The CDR3 has 14 amino acids. Germline CDR1 is SEHNR and CDR2 is FQNEAQ (reference sequence). The CDR3, as DNA: TGTGCCAGCAGCTTAACAGGGGGCATCTACGAGCAGTACGTC. Translated: CASSLTGGIYEQYV.

J is TRBJ2-4 and V is TRBV11-2; a possible D gene is TRBD1 (6 bases). The germline CDR1 and CDR2 sequences are SGHAT and FQNNGV. The V gene lost 1 base and the J gene lost 5 bases, with 12 bases spanning the gap. This CDR3 has 15 residues. The CDR3 DNA reads TGTGCCAGCAGCTTAGCTCGGGCAGGGGAAAACATTCAGTACTTC. Encoded protein: CASSLARAGENIQYF.

The V and J genes are TRBV5-6 and TRBJ2-7; 9 bases are shared with TRBD2. The CDR3 covers 14 residues. Per the germline V gene, CDR1 is SGHDT and CDR2 is YYEEEE. Trimming removed 3 bases from V and 6 bases from J; junction bases left unmatched: 7. The DNA of the CDR3 is TGTGCCAGCAGCTCTAGCGGGATTGGCTTCGAGCAGTACTTC. It yields the protein CASSSSGIGFEQYF.

This chain connects TRBV6-1 to TRBJ1-5; D remains ambiguous. CDR1 and CDR2 (germline): MNHNS, SASEGT. CDR3 size: 13 residues. Trimming left V 1 base short and J 6 bases short, with 7 bases between. CDR3 in DNA: TGTGCCAGCAGTGAAGGGCGAGGTCAGCCCCAGCATTTT. Translating it yields CASSEGRGQPQHF.

The genes are TRBV5-1 and TRBJ1-5; D gene unclear. Germline values: CDR1 SGHRS, CDR2 YFSETQ. The V gene lost 1 base and the J gene lost 1 base, with 6 bases spanning the gap. The length of the CDR3 is 14 residues. CDR3 DNA sequence: TGCGCCAGCAGCTTGCCAGGAAGCAATCAGCCCCAGCATTTT. Its protein is CASSLPGSNQPQHF.

This chain connects TRBV28 to TRBJ2-7; 7 bases are shared with TRBD1. This CDR3 is built from 15 residues. Germline values: CDR1 MDHEN, CDR2 SYDVKM. V shed 4 bases and J 6 bases; nucleotides not matched to a gene: 12. CDR3 coding DNA: TGTGCCAGCAGTTCAGGGGGTCCCCTACTACGCGAGCAGTACGTC. This encodes CASSSGGPLLREQYV.